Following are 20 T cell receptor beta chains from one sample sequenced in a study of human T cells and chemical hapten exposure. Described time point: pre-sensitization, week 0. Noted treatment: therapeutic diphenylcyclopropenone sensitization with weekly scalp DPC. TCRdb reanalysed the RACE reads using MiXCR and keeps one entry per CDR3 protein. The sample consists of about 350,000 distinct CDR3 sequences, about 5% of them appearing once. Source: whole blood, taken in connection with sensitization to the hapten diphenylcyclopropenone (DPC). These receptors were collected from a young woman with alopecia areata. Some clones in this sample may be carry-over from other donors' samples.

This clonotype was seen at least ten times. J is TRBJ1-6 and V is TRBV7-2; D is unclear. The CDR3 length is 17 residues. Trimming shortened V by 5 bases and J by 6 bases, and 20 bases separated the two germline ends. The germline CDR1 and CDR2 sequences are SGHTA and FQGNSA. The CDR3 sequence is CASSQPPAVISNSPLHF. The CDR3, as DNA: TGTGCCAGCAGCCAACCCCCGGCTGTTATATCTAATTCACCCCTCCACTTT.

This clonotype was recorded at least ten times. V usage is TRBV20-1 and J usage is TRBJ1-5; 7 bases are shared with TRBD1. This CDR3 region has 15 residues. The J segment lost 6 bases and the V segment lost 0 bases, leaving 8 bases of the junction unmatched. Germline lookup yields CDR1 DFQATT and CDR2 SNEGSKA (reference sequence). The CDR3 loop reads CSARDRKGAIQPQHF. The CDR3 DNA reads TGCAGTGCTAGAGATCGTAAGGGGGCGATTCAGCCCCAGCATTTT.

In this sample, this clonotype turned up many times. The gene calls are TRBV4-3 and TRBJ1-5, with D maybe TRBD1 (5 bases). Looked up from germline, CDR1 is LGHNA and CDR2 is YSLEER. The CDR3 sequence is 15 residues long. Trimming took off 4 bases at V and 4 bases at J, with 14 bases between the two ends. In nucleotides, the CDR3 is TGCGCCAGCAGCCGGTTACTCGACAGAAATCAGCCCCAGCATTTT. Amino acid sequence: CASSRLLDRNQPQHF.

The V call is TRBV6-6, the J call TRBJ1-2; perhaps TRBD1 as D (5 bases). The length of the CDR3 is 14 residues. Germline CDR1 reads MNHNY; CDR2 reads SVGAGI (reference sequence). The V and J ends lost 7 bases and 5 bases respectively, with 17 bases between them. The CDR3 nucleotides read TGTGCCAGCATCGCATCTGGGGCCCGATATGGCTACACCTTC. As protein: CASIASGARYGYTF.

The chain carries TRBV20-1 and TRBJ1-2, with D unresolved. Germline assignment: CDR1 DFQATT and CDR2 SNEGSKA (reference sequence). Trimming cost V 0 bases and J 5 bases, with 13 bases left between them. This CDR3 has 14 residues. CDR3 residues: CSARDSDHSYGYTF. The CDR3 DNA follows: TGCAGTGCTAGAGATTCCGACCATTCGTATGGCTACACCTTC.

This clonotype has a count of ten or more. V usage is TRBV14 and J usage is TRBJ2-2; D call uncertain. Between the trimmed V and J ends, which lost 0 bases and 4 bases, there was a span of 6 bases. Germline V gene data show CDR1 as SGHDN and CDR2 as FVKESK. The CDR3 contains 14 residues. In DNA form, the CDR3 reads TGTGCCAGCAGCCAAGATCGGGTCACCGGGGAGCTGTTTTTT. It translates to CASSQDRVTGELFF.

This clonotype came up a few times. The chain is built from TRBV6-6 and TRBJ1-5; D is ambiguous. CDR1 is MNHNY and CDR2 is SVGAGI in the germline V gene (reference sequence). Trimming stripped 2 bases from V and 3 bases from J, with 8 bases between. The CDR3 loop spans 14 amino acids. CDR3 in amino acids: CASSYEEYNQPQHF. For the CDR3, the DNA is TGTGCCAGCAGTTACGAGGAGTACAATCAGCCCCAGCATTTT.

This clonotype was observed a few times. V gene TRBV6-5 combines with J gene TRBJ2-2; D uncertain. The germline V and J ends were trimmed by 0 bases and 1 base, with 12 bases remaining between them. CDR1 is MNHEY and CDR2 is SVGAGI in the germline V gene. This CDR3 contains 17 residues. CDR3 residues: CASSYSMTFLNTGELFF. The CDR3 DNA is TGTGCCAGCAGTTACTCGATGACATTTCTGAACACCGGGGAGCTGTTTTTT.

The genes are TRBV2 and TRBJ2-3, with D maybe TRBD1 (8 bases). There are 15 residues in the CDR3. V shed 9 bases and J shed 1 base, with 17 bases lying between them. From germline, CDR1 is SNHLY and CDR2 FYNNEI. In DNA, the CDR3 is TGTGCCAGTGGGGGGGGACAGGACGGCACAGATACGCAGTATTTT. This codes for CASGGGQDGTDTQYF.

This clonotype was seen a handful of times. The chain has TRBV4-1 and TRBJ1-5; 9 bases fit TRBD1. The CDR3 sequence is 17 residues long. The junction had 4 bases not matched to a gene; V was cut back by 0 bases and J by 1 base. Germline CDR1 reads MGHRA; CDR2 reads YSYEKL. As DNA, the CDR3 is TGCGCCAGCAGCCAAGATCCGGGACAGGGAAGCAATCAGCCCCAGCATTTT. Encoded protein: CASSQDPGQGSNQPQHF.

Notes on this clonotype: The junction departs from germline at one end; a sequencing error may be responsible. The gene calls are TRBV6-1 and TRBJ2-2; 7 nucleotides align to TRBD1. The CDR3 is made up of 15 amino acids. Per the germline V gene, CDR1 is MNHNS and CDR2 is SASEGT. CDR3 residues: CASSIDRANTGDLFF. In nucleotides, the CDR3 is TGTGCCAGCAGTATTGACAGGGCGAACACCGGGGATCTGTTTTTT.

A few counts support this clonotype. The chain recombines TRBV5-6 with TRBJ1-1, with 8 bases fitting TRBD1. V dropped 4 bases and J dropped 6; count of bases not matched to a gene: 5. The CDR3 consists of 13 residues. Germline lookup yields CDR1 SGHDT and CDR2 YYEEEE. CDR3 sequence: CASSPDRGPEAFF. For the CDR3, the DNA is TGTGCCAGCAGCCCCGACAGGGGCCCTGAAGCTTTCTTT.

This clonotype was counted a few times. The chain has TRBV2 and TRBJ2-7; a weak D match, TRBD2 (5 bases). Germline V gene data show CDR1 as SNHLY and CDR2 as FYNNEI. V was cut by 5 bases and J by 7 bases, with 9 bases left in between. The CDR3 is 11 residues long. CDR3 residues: CASSMTGEQYF. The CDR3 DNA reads TGTGCCAGCAGTATGACGGGGGAGCAGTACTTC. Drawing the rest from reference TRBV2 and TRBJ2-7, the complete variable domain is EPEVTQTPSHQVTQMGQEVILRCVPISNHLYFYWYRQILGQKVEFLVSFYNNEISEKSEIFDDQFSVERPDGSNFTLKIRSTKLEDSAMYFCASSMTGEQYFGPGTRLTVT.

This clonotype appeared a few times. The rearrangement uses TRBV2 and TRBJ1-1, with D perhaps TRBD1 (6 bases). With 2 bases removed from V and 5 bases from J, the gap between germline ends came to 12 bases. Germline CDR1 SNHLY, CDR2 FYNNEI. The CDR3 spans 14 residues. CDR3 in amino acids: CASSEQGLGTEAFF. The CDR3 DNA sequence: TGTGCCAGCAGTGAACAGGGGTTAGGTACTGAAGCTTTCTTT.

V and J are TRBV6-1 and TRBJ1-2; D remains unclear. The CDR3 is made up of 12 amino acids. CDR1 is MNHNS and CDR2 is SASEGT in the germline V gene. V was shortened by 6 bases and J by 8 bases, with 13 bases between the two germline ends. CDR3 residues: CASSRPERGYTF. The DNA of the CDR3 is TGTGCCAGCAGCAGGCCAGAGAGAGGCTACACCTTC.

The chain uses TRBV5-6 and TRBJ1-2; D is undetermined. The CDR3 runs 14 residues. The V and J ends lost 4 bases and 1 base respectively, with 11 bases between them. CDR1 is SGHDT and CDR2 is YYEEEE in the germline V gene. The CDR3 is CASSPPRINYGYTF. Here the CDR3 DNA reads TGTGCCAGCAGCCCGCCCAGGATTAACTATGGCTACACCTTC.

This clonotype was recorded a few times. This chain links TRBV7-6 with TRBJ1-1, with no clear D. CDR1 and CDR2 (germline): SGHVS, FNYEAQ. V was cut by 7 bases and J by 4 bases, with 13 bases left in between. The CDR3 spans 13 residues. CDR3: CASTRGASTEAFF. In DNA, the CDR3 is TGTGCCAGCACCCGCGGCGCAAGCACTGAAGCTTTCTTT.

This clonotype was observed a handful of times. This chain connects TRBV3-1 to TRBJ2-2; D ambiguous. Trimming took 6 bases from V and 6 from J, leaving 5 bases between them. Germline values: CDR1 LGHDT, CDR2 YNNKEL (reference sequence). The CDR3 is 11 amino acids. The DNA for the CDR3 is TGTGCCAGCAGGATTGCCGGGGAGCTGTTTTTT. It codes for CASRIAGELFF. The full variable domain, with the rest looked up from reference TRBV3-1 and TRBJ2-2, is DTAVSQTPKYLVTQMGNDKSIKCEQNLGHDTMYWYKQDSKKFLKIMFSYNNKELIINETVPNRFSPKSPDKAHLNLHINSLELGDSAVYFCASRIAGELFFGEGSRLTVL.

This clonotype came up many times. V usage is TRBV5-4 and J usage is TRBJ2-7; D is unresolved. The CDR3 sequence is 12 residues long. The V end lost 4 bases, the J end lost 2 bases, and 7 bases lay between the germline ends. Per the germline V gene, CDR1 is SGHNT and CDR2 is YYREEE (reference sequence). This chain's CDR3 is CASSRSPYEQYF. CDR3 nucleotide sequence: TGTGCCAGCAGCCGTAGCCCCTACGAGCAGTACTTC. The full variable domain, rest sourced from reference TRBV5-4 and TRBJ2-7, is ETGVTQSPTHLIKTRGQQVTLRCSSQSGHNTVSWYQQALGQGPQFIFQYYREEENGRGNFPPRFSGLQFPNYSSELNVNALELDDSALYLCASSRSPYEQYFGPGTRLTVT.

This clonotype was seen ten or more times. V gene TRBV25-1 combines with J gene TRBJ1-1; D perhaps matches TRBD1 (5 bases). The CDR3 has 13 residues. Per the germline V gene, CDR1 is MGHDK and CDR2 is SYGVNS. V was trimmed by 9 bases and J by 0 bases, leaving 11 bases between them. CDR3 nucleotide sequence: TGTGCCAGAGGGGACCCTCTGAACACTGAAGCTTTCTTT. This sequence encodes CARGDPLNTEAFF.